The 8 T cell receptor beta chains listed next were all sequenced from one sample in a study of T cells in Graves' hyperthyroidism and ophthalmopathy. Regions amplified from RNA transcripts were the TCR beta CDR3 regions. In the first-round RT-PCR of the TCR CDR3, the HTBI primer set was used. TCRdb re-called the multiplex PCR reads through MiXCR, storing one row per CDR3 protein. The table shows about 360,000 distinct CDR3 sequences, with approximately 13% occurring only once. The sample consisted of blood. The source of these receptors is a woman aged 18-29 years with Graves' hyperthyroidism.

V and J are TRBV5-1 and TRBJ1-2, with 12 bases that match TRBD1. In germline, CDR1 is SGHRS, CDR2 YFSETQ. This CDR3 comprises 14 residues. J was trimmed by 7 bases and V by 4 bases; bases with no gene match: 5. The CDR3 nucleotides are TGCGCCAGCAGCCAGGGACAGGGGGCGGTTGGCTACACCTTC. Amino acid sequence: CASSQGQGAVGYTF.

The chain recombines TRBV5-4 with TRBJ2-1; TRBD2 matches 13 bases. Germline V gene sequence: CDR1 SGHNT, CDR2 YYREEE (reference sequence). The CDR3 covers 16 residues. V gave up 4 bases and J gave up 10 bases; unmatched junction bases: 11. The CDR3 DNA follows: TGTGCCAGCAGCCGCCGGGGGACTAGCGGGAAGGGGGAGCAGTTCTTC. This gives the protein CASSRRGTSGKGEQFF.

This clonotype showed up many times. The chain has TRBV15 and TRBJ1-1; D may be TRBD1 (6 bases). The V gene's germline CDR1 is LNHNV and CDR2 YYDKDF (reference sequence). The ends were cut back, 4 bases at V and 7 bases at J, with 13 bases in the middle. This CDR3 has 13 amino acids. The DNA of the CDR3 is TGTGCCACCAGCACCACCCCAGGGGATGAAGCTTTCTTT. Amino acids: CATSTTPGDEAFF. The full variable domain, in which reference TRBV15 and TRBJ1-1 provide the parts outside the CDR3, is DAMVIQNPRYQVTQFGKPVTLSCSQTLNHNVMYWYQQKSSQAPKLLFHYYDKDFNNEADTPDNFQSRRPNTSFCFLDIRSPGLGDTAMYLCATSTTPGDEAFFGQGTRLTVV.

As for this clonotype: Germline and junction disagree at one end, which may indicate a read error. V usage is TRBV3-1 and J usage is TRBJ2-1; D gene ambiguous. The CDR3 has 13 residues. Per the germline V gene, CDR1 is LGHDT and CDR2 is YNNKEL (reference sequence). CDR3 sequence (DNA): TGTGCCAACAGCCAATCTCGACCGGGTGAGCAGTTCTTC. Translation gives CANSQSRPGEQFF.

This clonotype was seen many times. The chain carries TRBV30 and TRBJ1-1; possible D gene TRBD1, 6 bases. The V gene's germline CDR1 is GTSNPN and CDR2 SVGIG (reference sequence). The V end was cut by 8 bases, the J end by 6 bases, with 13 bases between. This CDR3 is built from 11 residues. The CDR3 spells CAAQGGAEAFF. CDR3 sequence (DNA): TGTGCCGCCCAAGGGGGGGCTGAAGCTTTCTTT. Together with reference TRBV30 and TRBJ1-1, the CDR3 gives the full variable domain: SQTIHQWPATLVQPVGSPLSLECTVEGTSNPNLYWYRQAAGRGLQLLFYSVGIGQISSEVPQNLSASRPQDRQFILSSKKLLLSDSGFYLCAAQGGAEAFFGQGTRLTVV.

This clonotype was seen repeatedly, ten times or more. The J gene is TRBJ2-4, the V gene TRBV28; D call uncertain. V was trimmed by 2 bases and J by 0 bases, leaving 14 bases between them. The CDR3 is 17 residues long. In germline, CDR1 is MDHEN, CDR2 SYDVKM. The CDR3 region is CASSLSAAEPAKNIQYF. The CDR3 nucleotides are TGTGCCAGCAGTTTAAGTGCGGCAGAACCAGCCAAAAACATTCAGTACTTC.

Ten or more counts support this clonotype. CDR3 amino acids: CASRRDRGTYNEQFF. The CDR3 nucleotides are TGTGCCAGCAGGCGGGACAGGGGCACCTACAATGAGCAGTTCTTC. The chain recombines TRBV12-3 or TRBV12-4 with TRBJ2-1; 10 bases match TRBD1. V dropped 6 bases and J dropped 2; count of bases not matched to a gene: 4. The CDR3 has 15 residues.

The table lists this clonotype with many counts. The chain joins TRBV5-4 to TRBJ2-7; D is undetermined. Trimming left V 4 bases short and J 4 bases short, with 15 bases between. From germline, CDR1 is SGHNT and CDR2 YYREEE (reference sequence). The CDR3 is 14 residues long. CDR3 nucleotide sequence: TGTGCCAGCAGCCCGTCTCCCCCGGGTTACGAGCAGTACTTC. Translation gives CASSPSPPGYEQYF.